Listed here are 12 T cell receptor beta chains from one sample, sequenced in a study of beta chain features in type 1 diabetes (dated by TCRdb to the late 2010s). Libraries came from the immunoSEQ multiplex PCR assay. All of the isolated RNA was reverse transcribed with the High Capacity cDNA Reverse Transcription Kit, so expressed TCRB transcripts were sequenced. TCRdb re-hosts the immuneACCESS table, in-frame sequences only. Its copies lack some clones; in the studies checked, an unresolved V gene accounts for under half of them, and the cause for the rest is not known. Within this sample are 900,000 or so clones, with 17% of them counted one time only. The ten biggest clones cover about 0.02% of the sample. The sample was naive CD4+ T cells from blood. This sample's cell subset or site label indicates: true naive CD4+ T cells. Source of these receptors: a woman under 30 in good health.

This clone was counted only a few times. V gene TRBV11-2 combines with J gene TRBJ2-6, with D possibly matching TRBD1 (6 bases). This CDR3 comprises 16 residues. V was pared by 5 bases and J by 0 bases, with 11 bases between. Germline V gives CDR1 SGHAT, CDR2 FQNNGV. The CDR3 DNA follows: TGTGCCAGCAGCGGGGACACTTTCTCTGGGGCCAACGTCCTGACTTTC. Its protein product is CASSGDTFSGANVLTF. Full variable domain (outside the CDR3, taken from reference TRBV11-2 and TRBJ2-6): EAGVAQSPRYKIIEKRQSVAFWCNPISGHATLYWYQQILGQGPKLLIQFQNNGVVDDSQLPKDRFSAERLKGVDSTLKIQPAKLEDSAVYLCASSGDTFSGANVLTFGAGSRLTVL.

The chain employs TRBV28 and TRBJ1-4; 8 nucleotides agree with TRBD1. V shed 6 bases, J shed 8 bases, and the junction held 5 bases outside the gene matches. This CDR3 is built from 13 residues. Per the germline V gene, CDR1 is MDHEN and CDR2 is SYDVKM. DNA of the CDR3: TGTGCCAGCAGGACAGGGGTGAGGGAAAAACTGTTTTTT. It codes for CASRTGVREKLFF. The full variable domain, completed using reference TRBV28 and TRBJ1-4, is DVKVTQSSRYLVKRTGEKVFLECVQDMDHENMFWYRQDPGLGLRLIYFSYDVKMKEKGDIPEGYSVSREKKERFSLILESASTNQTSMYLCASRTGVREKLFFGSGTQLSVL.

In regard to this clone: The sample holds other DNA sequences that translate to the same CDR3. CDR3 in amino acids: CASSASGANVLTF. The CDR3 region has the DNA TGTGCCAGCAGCGCCTCTGGGGCCAACGTCCTGACTTTC. J is TRBJ2-6 and V is TRBV9; D not resolved. Germline V lookup: CDR1 SGDLS, CDR2 YYNGEE. The CDR3 spans 13 residues. The V and J ends lost 3 bases and 0 bases respectively, with 1 base between them.

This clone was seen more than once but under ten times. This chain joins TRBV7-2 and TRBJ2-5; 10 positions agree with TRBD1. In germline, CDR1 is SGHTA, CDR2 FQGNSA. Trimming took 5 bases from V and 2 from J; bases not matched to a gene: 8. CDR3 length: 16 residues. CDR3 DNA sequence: TGTGCCAGCAGCCTTGGTAGGACAGGGGGGCAAGAGACCCAGTACTTC. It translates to CASSLGRTGGQETQYF. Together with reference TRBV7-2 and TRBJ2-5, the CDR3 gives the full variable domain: GAGVSQSPSNKVTEKGKDVELRCDPISGHTALYWYRQSLGQGLEFLIYFQGNSAPDKSGLPSDRFSAERTGGSVSTLTIQRTQQEDSAVYLCASSLGRTGGQETQYFGPGTRLLVL.

The CDR3 nucleotides are TGCGCCAGCAGCTTGGGTAGCGTCGTTGAGCAGTTCTTC. Its protein is CASSLGSVVEQFF. The chain is built from TRBV5-1 and TRBJ2-1; D is perhaps TRBD2 (5 bases). Germline CDR1 is SGHRS and CDR2 is YFSETQ. The V and J ends lost 0 bases and 9 bases respectively, with 10 bases between them. The CDR3 covers 13 residues.

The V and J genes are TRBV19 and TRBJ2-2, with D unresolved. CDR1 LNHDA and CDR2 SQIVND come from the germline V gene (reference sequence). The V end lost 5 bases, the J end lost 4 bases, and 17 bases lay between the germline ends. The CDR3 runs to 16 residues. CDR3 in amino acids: CASSPRPYRGTGELFF. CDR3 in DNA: TGTGCCAGTAGTCCCCGACCTTATAGAGGCACCGGGGAGCTGTTTTTT.

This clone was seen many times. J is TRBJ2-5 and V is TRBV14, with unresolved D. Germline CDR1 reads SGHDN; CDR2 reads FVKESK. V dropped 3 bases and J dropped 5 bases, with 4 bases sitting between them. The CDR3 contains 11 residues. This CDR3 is CASSHLETQYF. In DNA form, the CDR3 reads TGTGCCAGCAGCCATCTGGAGACCCAGTACTTC.

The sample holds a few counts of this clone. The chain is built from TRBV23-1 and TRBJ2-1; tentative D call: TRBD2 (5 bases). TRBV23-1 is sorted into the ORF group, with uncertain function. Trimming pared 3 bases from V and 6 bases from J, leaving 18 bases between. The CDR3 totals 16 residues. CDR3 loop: CASSHLTGRGINEQFF. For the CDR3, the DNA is TGCGCCAGCAGTCACCTAACCGGGCGAGGGATCAATGAGCAGTTCTTC.

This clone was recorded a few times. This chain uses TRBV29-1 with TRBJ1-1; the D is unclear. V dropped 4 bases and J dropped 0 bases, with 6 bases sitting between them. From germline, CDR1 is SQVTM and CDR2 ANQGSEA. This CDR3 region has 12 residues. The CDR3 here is CSVGGLNTEAFF. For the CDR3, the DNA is TGCAGCGTTGGGGGATTGAACACTGAAGCTTTCTTT. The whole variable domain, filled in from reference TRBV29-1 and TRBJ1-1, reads SAVISQKPSRDICQRGTSLTIQCQVDSQVTMMFWYRQQPGQSLTLIATANQGSEATYESGFVIDKFPISRPNLTFSTLTVSNMSPEDSSIYLCSVGGLNTEAFFGQGTRLTVV.

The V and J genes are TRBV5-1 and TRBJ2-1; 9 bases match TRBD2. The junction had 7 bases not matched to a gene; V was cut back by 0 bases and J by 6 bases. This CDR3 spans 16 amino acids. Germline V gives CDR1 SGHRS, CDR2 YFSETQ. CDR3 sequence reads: CASSLGGSTSGNEQFF. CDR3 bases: TGCGCCAGCAGCTTGGGGGGGTCGACTAGCGGCAATGAGCAGTTCTTC. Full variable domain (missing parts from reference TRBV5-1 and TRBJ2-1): KAGVTQTPRYLIKTRGQQVTLSCSPISGHRSVSWYQQTPGQGLQFLFEYFSETQRNKGNFPGRFSGRQFSNSRSEMNVSTLELGDSALYLCASSLGGSTSGNEQFFGPGTRLTVL.

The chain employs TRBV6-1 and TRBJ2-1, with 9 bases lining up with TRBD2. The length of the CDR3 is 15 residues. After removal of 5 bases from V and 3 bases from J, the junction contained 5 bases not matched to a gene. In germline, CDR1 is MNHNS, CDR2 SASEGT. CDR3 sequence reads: CASSPTSGRYNEQFF. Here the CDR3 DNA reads TGTGCCAGCAGTCCTACTAGCGGGCGCTACAATGAGCAGTTCTTC.

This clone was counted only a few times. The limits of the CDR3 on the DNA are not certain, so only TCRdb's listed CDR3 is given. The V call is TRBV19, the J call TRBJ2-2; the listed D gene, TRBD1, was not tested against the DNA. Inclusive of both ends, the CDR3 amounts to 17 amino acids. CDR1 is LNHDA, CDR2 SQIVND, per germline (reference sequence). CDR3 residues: CASTVFWQGASTGELFF.